This T cell receptor beta chain came from a study of blood T cell repertoires in COVID-19 (dated by TCRdb to the early 2020s). As for the study more broadly: Collaborator samples came from the United States, Italy and Spain and covered acute and convalescent phases of COVID-19. The prospective study material was composed of cDNA or gDNA derived from T cells, B-cell-depleted T cells, or PBMCs. A de-identified subject ID, COVID-19 status, age in years and sex were almost always included in the sample metadata. Where available, HLA class I and class II types were obtained from metadata supplied by the sample provider rather than from assay-based typing. The repertoires were released in a freely available public database intended as a resource for research on the immune response to SARS-CoV-2. The dataset comprised deeply sampled blood TCRbeta repertoires from subjects exposed to, actively infected with, or recovered from COVID-19. Samples came from the ongoing ImmuneRACE study (first 160 participants) plus 1,254 subjects from 6 global collaborators.

A note on this clone: The target of this receptor is not known. No much larger clonotype is one base removed from it; base qualities were not supplied.

Study-wide conclusions, independent of this receptor: Clinical and demographic metadata were provided uncurated, with the amount varying by source and participant.

TCRbeta CDR3 regions were amplified from genomic DNA using the immunoSEQ Assay, a bias-controlled multiplex PCR. The authors' pipeline ran thus. Nucleated cell counts per sample were estimated from amplification of reference gene primers within the assay. To quantify the absolute abundance of each unique TCRbeta CDR3 rearrangement, sequence reads were collapsed and filtered. For each sample, productive Simpson clonality was calculated by taking the square root of Simpson's diversity index across productive rearrangements. The table was pulled from immuneACCESS by TCRdb, which kept in-frame rearrangements only. Such tables lose some clones; where checked, under half of the loss comes from unresolved V genes, and the rest has no known cause. V, J and clone size derive from that table, while D and trimming were established from the DNA sequence. Counted in this sample were around 58,000 clones; approximately 90% of them appeared once. Clones ranked in the top ten supply around a tenth of the sample.

The CDR3 sequence holds 14 residues, the cysteine and phenylalanine included. Just CDR3 DNA is preserved here, 42 bases in frame from base 1. The germline V gene (reference sequence) specifies SGHNT as CDR1 and YYREEE as CDR2. Trimming removed 2 bases from V and 2 bases from J; the gene matches leave 2 bases unexplained. Participants in the prospective study were enrolled through a virtual design, were aged roughly 18 to 100 years, and lived in fewer than 30 United States geographic areas. Cohort assignment in the prospective study relied on participant-reported clinical history from a screening survey and a study questionnaire. Recovered participants in ImmuneRACE Cohort 3 were defined as having two consecutive negative NP/OP PCR tests, clearance from a healthcare professional, or resolution of symptoms. In the prospective study, whole blood, serum and a nasopharyngeal or oropharyngeal swab were collected from each participant by mobile phlebotomists. Over a 2-month period, participants in the prospective study had the option of providing additional blood draws and questionnaires. Before DNA extraction, blood samples from the prospective study were shipped at room temperature or frozen.

Specimen: PBMCs or T cells enriched from blood (not recorded which). This sequence uses TRBV5-4 and TRBJ2-7, with 9 bases matching TRBD2. The clonotype was recovered from a woman between 35 and 50 years old who had recovered from COVID-19. The bases are TGTGCCAGCAGCTTCAGCGGGGGGACCTACGAGCAGTACTTC. Protein translation: CASSFSGGTYEQYF.